This TCR beta chain came from a study of control samples from healthy donors and cancer patients. TCRdb keeps only in-frame clones here, not all; method: immunoSEQ multiplex PCR. The table shows around 230,000 clones, with roughly 94% occurring only once. After removal of 5 bases from V and 8 bases from J, the junction contained 5 bases not matched to a gene. Germline V lookup: CDR1 MDHEN, CDR2 SYDVKM. CDR3 size: 14 residues. The sequencing input was blood. The TCR was taken from a man aged 50-60 years in good health. The rearrangement joins TRBV28 to TRBJ1-4; 10 nucleotides align to TRBD1. In nucleotides, the CDR3 is TGTGCCAGCAGTCGACAGGGGGCGATCGAAAAACTGTTTTTT. This gives the protein CASSRQGAIEKLFF.